In this sample, the clone carrying this T cell receptor beta chain turned up many times. These data belong to a study of T-cell reconstitution after alpha-beta-depleted transplantation in children. Researchers prepared the TCRbeta library using unique molecular identifiers, the study reports. MiXCR was run by TCRdb on the PCR reads, yielding one entry per CDR3 protein. The table lists about 340,000 distinct CDR3 sequences, roughly 14% of them singletons. V lost 3 bases to trimming and J lost 1 base, with 1 base between them. The CDR3 totals 11 residues. Germline CDR1 is SGHRS and CDR2 is YFSETQ. The specimen comprised PBMCs, sampled from the stem cell graft. The chain carries TRBV5-1 and TRBJ2-5; D is unclear. The TCR was taken from a human donor who donated a stem cell graft to a child with Fanconi anemia. Here the CDR3 reads CASSSQETQYF. In DNA, the CDR3 is TGCGCCAGCAGCTCCCAAGAGACCCAGTACTTC.